The next 7 T cell receptor beta chains were all read from a single sample in a study of blood T cell repertoires in COVID-19. Produced via immunoSEQ multiplex PCR; TCRdb's table is partial and in-frame only. The sample lists roughly 50,000 clones, 65% to 90% occurring once. The sample was peripheral blood. These receptors were taken from a man aged 70-80 years with acute or convalescent COVID-19.

The rearrangement joins TRBV20-1 to TRBJ2-5; no reliable D call. The CDR3 contains 11 residues. Germline V gives CDR1 DFQATT, CDR2 SNEGSKA (reference sequence). CDR3 nucleotides: TGCAGCCTCAACTCCGGGGAGACCCAGTACTTC. Translating it yields CSLNSGETQYF.

The chain employs TRBV15 and TRBJ1-4; the match to TRBD1 covers 9 bases. Germline-derived CDR1 and CDR2 are LNHNV and YYDKDF (reference sequence). The J segment lost 8 bases and the V segment lost 5 bases, leaving 12 bases of the junction unmatched. This CDR3 is 16 amino acids long. Here the CDR3 DNA reads TGTGCCACCAGCGGCCCCGGGACAGGGAATCAAGAAAAACTGTTTTTT. This gives the protein CATSGPGTGNQEKLFF.

This clone was recorded a few times. CDR3 DNA: TGCGCCAGCAGCTTGGCCTATGGGGGCTCCTCTGGAAACACCATATATTTT. Protein sequence: CASSLAYGGSSGNTIYF. The J gene is TRBJ1-3, the V gene TRBV5-1, with D tentatively TRBD1 (6 bases). There are 17 residues in the CDR3. Trimming shortened V by 0 bases and J by 0 bases, and 13 bases separated the two germline ends. Germline lookup yields CDR1 SGHRS and CDR2 YFSETQ.

The rearrangement links TRBV5-1 to TRBJ1-2; D is unclear. This CDR3 contains 14 residues. Looked up from germline, CDR1 is SGHRS and CDR2 is YFSETQ. Trimming stripped 4 bases from V and 4 bases from J, with 14 bases between. DNA for the CDR3: TGCGCCAGCAGCCCCGGGGAGGGAACCTATGGCTACACCTTC. Encoded protein: CASSPGEGTYGYTF.

The V call is TRBV7-8, the J call TRBJ2-1, with a tentative D call TRBD1 (5 bases). Germline CDR1 and CDR2: SGHVS and FQNEAQ. V was clipped by 0 bases and J by 9 bases, with 9 bases between them. CDR3 length equals 13 residues. The CDR3 region has the DNA TGTGCCAGCAGCTTAGCGGGGCCCCCTGAGCAGTTCTTC. Protein: CASSLAGPPEQFF.

The V call is TRBV5-1, the J call TRBJ1-1; TRBD1 aligns across 7 bases. CDR3 length equals 14 residues. The germline V gene has CDR1 SGHRS and CDR2 YFSETQ. The junction had 4 bases not matched to a gene; V was cut back by 4 bases and J by 1 base. CDR3 DNA: TGCGCCAGCAGCGTGACAGGGTCGAACACTGAAGCTTTCTTT. Encoded protein: CASSVTGSNTEAFF.

This chain joins TRBV7-2 and TRBJ1-1, with D hard to call. Deletions cut 5 bases from V and 0 bases from J, with 13 bases between. This CDR3 has 15 amino acids. Germline V lookup: CDR1 SGHTA, CDR2 FQGNSA. CDR3 sequence: CASSPPSRMNTEAFF. In DNA form, the CDR3 reads TGTGCCAGCAGCCCGCCGTCCAGAATGAACACTGAAGCTTTCTTT.